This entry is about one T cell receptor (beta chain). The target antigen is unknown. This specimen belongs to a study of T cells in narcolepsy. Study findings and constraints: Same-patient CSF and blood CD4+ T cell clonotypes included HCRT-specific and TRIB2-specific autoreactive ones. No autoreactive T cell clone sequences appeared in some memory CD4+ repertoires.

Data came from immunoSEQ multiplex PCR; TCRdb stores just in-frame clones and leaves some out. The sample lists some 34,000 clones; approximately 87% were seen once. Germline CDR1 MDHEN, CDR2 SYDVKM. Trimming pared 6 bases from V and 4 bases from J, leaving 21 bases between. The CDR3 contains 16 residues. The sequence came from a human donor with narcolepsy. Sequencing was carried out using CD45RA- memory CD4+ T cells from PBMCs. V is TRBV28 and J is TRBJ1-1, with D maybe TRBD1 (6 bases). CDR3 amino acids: CASSQGNRWQGTEAFF. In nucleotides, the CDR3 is TGTGCCAGCAGCCAGGGGAACAGGTGGCAAGGCACTGAAGCTTTCTTT. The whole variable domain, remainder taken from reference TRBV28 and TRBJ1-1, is DVKVTQSSRYLVKRTGEKVFLECVQDMDHENMFWYRQDPGLGLRLIYFSYDVKMKEKGDIPEGYSVSREKKERFSLILESASTNQTSMYLCASSQGNRWQGTEAFFGQGTRLTVV.